The source of this T cell receptor (beta chain) is a study of blood T cell repertoires in COVID-19. Deletions cut 0 bases from V and 1 base from J, with 10 bases between. There are 15 residues in the CDR3. Germline CDR1 is SGHRS and CDR2 is YFSETQ. Some clones are missing from TCRdb's copy, which holds only in-frame ones; the method was immunoSEQ multiplex PCR. The table lists approximately 61,000 clones, around four fifths of them singletons. The source of this sequence is an older man with acute or convalescent COVID-19. The gene calls are TRBV5-1 and TRBJ1-1, with TRBD1 as a possible D gene (5 bases). The material sequenced was peripheral blood. The CDR3, as DNA: TGCGCCAGCAGCTTGGCTGGCCAGGGGAACACTGAAGCTTTCTTT. This sequence encodes CASSLAGQGNTEAFF.